A single sample gave rise to the 29 T cell receptor beta chains below, sequenced in a study of blood T cell repertoires in COVID-19. Generated by immunoSEQ multiplex PCR, the TCRdb table keeps only in-frame clones and is missing some. The sample lists some 500,000 clones, around 89% seen once, with 1.5% to 2% in the top ten. Input material: PBMCs or T cells enriched from blood (not recorded which). These receptors came from a woman aged 40-49 years who had recovered from COVID-19.

The rearrangement joins TRBV7-2 to TRBJ2-3; 9 nucleotides match TRBD1. Germline lookup yields CDR1 SGHTA and CDR2 FQGNSA. The CDR3 length is 15 residues. Trimming cost V 2 bases and J 5 bases; bases outside gene matches: 5. The CDR3 loop is CASSLRQGQGDTQYF. CDR3 nucleotides: TGTGCCAGCAGCTTACGTCAGGGACAGGGAGATACGCAGTATTTT.

As DNA, the CDR3 is TGTGCCAGCCGGGACAGGGTCAATGAGCAGTTCTTC. It is translated as CASRDRVNEQFF. This chain links TRBV11-3 with TRBJ2-1; 9 nucleotides match TRBD1. Germline CDR1 is SGHNT and CDR2 is YENEEA. The V segment lost 8 bases and the J segment 6 bases; nucleotides outside the gene matches: 2. The length of the CDR3 is 12 residues.

CDR3 amino acids: CAWSVRGQAFF. CDR3 DNA sequence: TGTGCCTGGAGTGTAAGGGGGCAGGCTTTCTTT. J is TRBJ1-1 and V is TRBV30; 7 nucleotides line up with TRBD1. J was trimmed by 11 bases and V by 0 bases; bases with no gene match: 3. CDR1 and CDR2 from the germline V gene are GTSNPN and SVGIG (reference sequence). The CDR3 length is 11 residues.

The chain joins TRBV4-3 to TRBJ1-2, with TRBD1 matching over 12 bases. CDR3 length: 17 residues. The V and J ends lost 0 bases and 8 bases, in that order; junction bases with no gene match: 10. CDR1 and CDR2 (germline): LGHNA, YSLEER. CDR3 in DNA: TGCGCCAGCAGCCAAGATCTGGGACAGGGGGCCGGTGGGGGCTACACCTTC. This gives the protein CASSQDLGQGAGGGYTF.

This chain uses TRBV18 with TRBJ2-2; possible D gene TRBD2, 6 bases. Trimming shortened V by 6 bases and J by 5 bases, and 22 bases separated the two germline ends. The CDR3 spans 17 residues. Germline assignment: CDR1 KGHSH and CDR2 LQKENI. CDR3 region: CASSLYEGLPGTGELFF. Here the CDR3 DNA reads TGTGCCAGCTCTCTCTACGAGGGACTCCCGGGGACCGGGGAGCTGTTTTTT.

This clone was found a few times. The V and J genes are TRBV7-2 and TRBJ2-1; 9 bases map to TRBD2. The CDR3 totals 15 residues. Germline V lookup: CDR1 SGHTA, CDR2 FQGNSA. Losses at the gene ends were 5 bases for V and 6 bases for J; bases not matched to a gene: 8. The CDR3 is CASSLSGRSGNEQFF. The DNA for the CDR3 is TGTGCCAGCAGCCTTAGCGGGAGAAGTGGCAATGAGCAGTTCTTC.

The chain recombines TRBV4-3 with TRBJ2-3; 7 nucleotides agree with TRBD2. This CDR3 contains 16 residues. Germline-derived CDR1 and CDR2 are LGHNA and YSLEER. The V gene end was trimmed by 1 base and the J gene end by 4 bases; junction bases not matched to a gene: 8. The CDR3 coding sequence is TGCGCCAGCAGCCAAGCCTTTGGCGGGAGCTCAGATACGCAGTATTTT. Translation gives CASSQAFGGSSDTQYF.

The chain carries TRBV6-5 and TRBJ1-6; D is uncertain. Looked up from germline, CDR1 is MNHEY and CDR2 is SVGAGI. The CDR3 is made up of 14 amino acids. V was pared by 3 bases and J by 3 bases, with 6 bases between. The CDR3 here is CASSYSNYNSPLHF. CDR3 nucleotide sequence: TGTGCCAGCAGTTATAGCAACTATAATTCACCCCTCCACTTT.

The rearrangement uses TRBV5-1 and TRBJ2-7; 7 positions match TRBD1. Trimming took 3 bases from V and 6 from J; bases not matched to a gene: 12. This CDR3 is 15 amino acids long. Germline V gene sequence: CDR1 SGHRS, CDR2 YFSETQ. CDR3 DNA sequence: TGCGCCAGCAGCTCAGACAGGGAATTTTCGGCCGAGCAGTACTTC. Its protein product is CASSSDREFSAEQYF.

This chain joins TRBV20-1 and TRBJ1-2; 8 bases align to TRBD1. CDR1 is DFQATT, CDR2 SNEGSKA, per germline (reference sequence). The CDR3 is made up of 13 amino acids. Germline trimming cut 3 bases from V and 6 bases from J; bases unmatched to any gene: 6. CDR3 sequence reads: CSASPTGGHGYTF. DNA of the CDR3: TGCAGTGCTAGTCCAACAGGGGGACATGGCTACACCTTC.

This clone was seen only a few times. The chain has TRBV29-1 and TRBJ1-2, with 7 bases identical to TRBD1. The CDR3 is 13 residues long. In germline, CDR1 is SQVTM, CDR2 ANQGSEA. With 6 bases clipped from V and 8 bases from J, the junction kept 12 bases outside the gene matches. CDR3 DNA sequence: TGCAGCGTCGTCACCGGGACAGAGTACGGCTACACCTTC. Translating it yields CSVVTGTEYGYTF.

This chain uses TRBV2 with TRBJ1-1; D possibly corresponds to TRBD1 (6 bases). V lost 5 bases and J 0 bases, leaving 19 bases between the germline ends. The CDR3 has 17 amino acids. The germline gives CDR1 SNHLY, CDR2 FYNNEI. The CDR3 protein is CASSPRQEWGLNTEAFF. The CDR3 DNA is TGTGCCAGCAGTCCGAGACAGGAATGGGGTTTGAACACTGAAGCTTTCTTT.

The chain employs TRBV4-2 and TRBJ2-1; possibly TRBD1 for D (6 bases). V was cut by 3 bases and J by 0 bases, with 12 bases left in between. CDR3 length: 16 amino acids. The V gene's germline CDR1 is LGHNA and CDR2 YNFKEQ. CDR3 region: CASSQPGTSSYNEQFF. CDR3 DNA: TGTGCCAGCAGCCAGCCCGGGACATCCTCCTACAATGAGCAGTTCTTC.

The rearrangement joins TRBV7-6 to TRBJ1-1, with TRBD1 as a possible D gene (6 bases). CDR1 is SGHVS, CDR2 FNYEAQ, per germline. The CDR3 consists of 12 residues. V lost 6 bases, J lost 6 bases, and 11 bases lay in between. In DNA form, the CDR3 reads TGTGCCAGCAGTACACAGGGTCCTGAAGCTTTCTTT. Protein product: CASSTQGPEAFF.

V and J are TRBV30 and TRBJ1-3; D not resolved. CDR3 length: 12 residues. Per the germline V gene, CDR1 is GTSNPN and CDR2 is SVGIG (reference sequence). V lost 3 bases, J lost 4 bases, and 7 bases lay in between. In nucleotides, the CDR3 is TGTGCCTGGAGGACACCCGGAAACACCATATATTTT. The encoded protein is CAWRTPGNTIYF. Together with reference TRBV30 and TRBJ1-3, the CDR3 gives the full variable domain: SQTIHQWPATLVQPVGSPLSLECTVEGTSNPNLYWYRQAAGRGLQLLFYSVGIGQISSEVPQNLSASRPQDRQFILSSKKLLLSDSGFYLCAWRTPGNTIYFGEGSWLTVV.

There are a few counts of this clone. V gene TRBV5-4 combines with J gene TRBJ2-3; possibly TRBD2 for D (7 bases). CDR1 is SGHNT and CDR2 is YYREEE in the germline V gene (reference sequence). V was clipped by 5 bases and J by 2 bases, with 18 bases between them. This CDR3 contains 16 residues. The CDR3 DNA reads TGTGCCAGCAGACCGGAGGGGGGGCAAACCACAGATACGCAGTATTTT. Encoded protein: CASRPEGGQTTDTQYF.

The J gene is TRBJ2-6, the V gene TRBV27, with TRBD1 as a possible D gene (5 bases). V was pared by 4 bases and J by 0 bases, with 13 bases between. Germline CDR1 MNHEY, CDR2 SMNVEV (reference sequence). This CDR3 has 17 residues. CDR3 sequence: CASSYRTTASGANVLTF. CDR3 sequence (DNA): TGTGCCAGCAGTTATAGGACAACGGCCTCTGGGGCCAACGTCCTGACTTTC.

The chain couples TRBV15 to TRBJ2-2, with 11 bases matching TRBD2. Looked up from germline, CDR1 is LNHNV and CDR2 is YYDKDF (reference sequence). The V gene end was trimmed by 5 bases and the J gene end by 5 bases; junction bases not matched to a gene: 7. CDR3 size: 16 residues. The CDR3 spells CATSGSSGRKTGELFF. As DNA, the CDR3 is TGTGCCACCAGCGGCTCTAGCGGGAGGAAGACCGGGGAGCTGTTTTTT.

The chain carries TRBV11-1 and TRBJ2-4; a weak D match, TRBD1 (5 bases). V was cut by 1 base and J by 0 bases, with 10 bases left in between. CDR3 length: 16 amino acids. Looked up from germline, CDR1 is SGHAT and CDR2 is FQDESV (reference sequence). CDR3 protein: CASSLEATVAKNIQYF. CDR3 nucleotides: TGTGCCAGCAGCTTAGAGGCGACAGTAGCCAAAAACATTCAGTACTTC.

The chain has TRBV7-2 and TRBJ2-1; 10 nucleotides align to TRBD1. Germline CDR1 and CDR2: SGHTA and FQGNSA. The ends lost 6 bases at V and 2 bases at J; junction bases unmatched: 4. CDR3 length: 15 amino acids. CDR3 in amino acids: CASRMTGGPYNEQFF. The CDR3 DNA sequence: TGTGCCAGCAGGATGACAGGGGGCCCCTACAATGAGCAGTTCTTC.

The CDR3 sequence: CASRGWGDSATDTQYF. CDR3 nucleotide sequence: TGTGCCAGCAGAGGGTGGGGGGACTCAGCCACAGATACGCAGTATTTT. This chain uses TRBV7-8 with TRBJ2-3; D possibly corresponds to TRBD2 (6 bases). The CDR3 runs 16 residues. From germline, CDR1 is SGHVS and CDR2 FQNEAQ. With 6 bases removed from V and 2 bases from J, the gap between germline ends came to 18 bases.

V usage is TRBV28 and J usage is TRBJ2-3; 7 bases agree with TRBD1. Germline V gives CDR1 MDHEN, CDR2 SYDVKM. This CDR3 is 14 amino acids long. With 3 bases clipped from V and 5 bases from J, the junction kept 5 bases outside the gene matches. CDR3 loop: CASSLSGGIDTQYF. The CDR3 bases are TGTGCCAGCAGTTTGTCAGGGGGTATAGATACGCAGTATTTT. Full variable domain (remainder filled in from reference TRBV28 and TRBJ2-3): DVKVTQSSRYLVKRTGEKVFLECVQDMDHENMFWYRQDPGLGLRLIYFSYDVKMKEKGDIPEGYSVSREKKERFSLILESASTNQTSMYLCASSLSGGIDTQYFGPGTRLTVL.

V usage is TRBV5-1 and J usage is TRBJ1-2; TRBD1 aligns across 7 bases. Germline CDR1 is SGHRS and CDR2 is YFSETQ. The CDR3 extends over 14 amino acids. V lost 0 bases to trimming and J lost 6 bases; unmatched junction nucleotides: 5. The CDR3 sequence is CASSLAGTDNGYTF. DNA for the CDR3: TGCGCCAGCAGCTTGGCGGGGACAGATAATGGCTACACCTTC.

The rearrangement links TRBV5-1 to TRBJ2-7; 9 bases agree with TRBD2. Trimming took 0 bases from V and 7 from J; bases not matched to a gene: 8. The CDR3 has 15 residues. Looked up from germline, CDR1 is SGHRS and CDR2 is YFSETQ. The CDR3 loop is CASSLAVAGVGEQYF. Written as DNA, the CDR3 is TGCGCCAGCAGCTTGGCAGTAGCGGGAGTGGGGGAGCAGTACTTC.

This sequence joins TRBV20-1 and TRBJ1-1; D ambiguous. Trimming took 3 bases from V and 4 from J, leaving 18 bases between them. This CDR3 spans 15 amino acids. Germline CDR1 and CDR2: DFQATT and SNEGSKA (reference sequence). This CDR3 reads CSASVAGKGFTEAFF. As DNA, the CDR3 is TGCAGTGCTAGTGTGGCGGGGAAAGGATTCACTGAAGCTTTCTTT.

The chain joins TRBV11-3 to TRBJ2-1, with D possibly being TRBD2 (5 bases). V gave up 1 base and J gave up 2 bases, with 9 bases separating them. Germline lookup yields CDR1 SGHNT and CDR2 YENEEA. The CDR3 length is 15 residues. DNA of the CDR3: TGTGCCAGCAGCTTAGGCGGGCAAACCTACAATGAGCAGTTCTTC. Translation: CASSLGGQTYNEQFF. Together with reference TRBV11-3 and TRBJ2-1, the CDR3 gives the full variable domain: EAGVVQSPRYKIIEKKQPVAFWCNPISGHNTLYWYLQNLGQGPELLIRYENEEAVDDSQLPKDRFSAERLKGVDSTLKIQPAELGDSAVYLCASSLGGQTYNEQFFGPGTRLTVL.

The rearrangement joins TRBV20-1 to TRBJ2-7; 7 bases line up with TRBD2. The CDR3 is 13 amino acids. CDR1 is DFQATT, CDR2 SNEGSKA, per germline (reference sequence). V lost 3 bases, J lost 6 bases, and 8 bases stayed unmatched. CDR3: CSASETSRSEQYF. CDR3 DNA: TGCAGTGCTAGTGAGACTAGCCGCTCCGAGCAGTACTTC.

V gene TRBV18 combines with J gene TRBJ2-7; no definite D call. V was shortened by 0 bases and J by 2 bases, with 8 bases between the two germline ends. Germline V gives CDR1 KGHSH, CDR2 LQKENI. The CDR3 covers 14 residues. CDR3 in amino acids: CASSPPSLAYEQYF. CDR3 coding DNA: TGTGCCAGCTCACCACCGAGTTTGGCCTACGAGCAGTACTTC.

This chain links TRBV30 with TRBJ2-2; D is uncertain. CDR3 length equals 13 residues. V lost 0 bases and J 4 bases, leaving 6 bases between the germline ends. The V gene's germline CDR1 is GTSNPN and CDR2 SVGIG (reference sequence). The CDR3 nucleotides read TGTGCCTGGAGTGTACGGAGCACCGGGGAGCTGTTTTTT. Its protein is CAWSVRSTGELFF.